Listed below are T cell receptor beta chains from one sample, sequenced in a study of high-grade serous ovarian cancer treatment subgroups. Some clones are missing from TCRdb's copy, which holds only in-frame ones; the method was immunoSEQ multiplex PCR. The table has about 11,000 clones, around 83% seen once. Sequenced: tumor tissue. Receptors originate from a human donor with high-grade serous ovarian cancer. Both conserved end residues are trimmed from each CDR3. The order of the fields is clone size, V gene, CDR3 protein. Some rows mark clone size as missing; the rest say once, few, many or name a class of expanded clone.

size: .
V: TRBV13
CDR3: ASSLALARDQQY

size: .
V: TRBV7-2
CDR3: ASSLIEGHEQF

size: .
V: TRBV4-1
CDR3: ASSPLRSNIQY

size: .
V: TRBV7-9
CDR3: ASRWDGEAF

size: .
V: TRBV27
CDR3: ASSRAPGLAYEQY

size: once
V: TRBV28
CDR3: ASSTRQGAVAGNTIY

size: medium-sized
V: TRBV5-4
CDR3: ASHSGDSTDTQY

size: .
V: TRBV7-6
CDR3: ASSPGLGDIQY

size: .
V: TRBV10-2
CDR3: ASRNRGQGYEQY

size: few
V: TRBV5-1
CDR3: ASSLGQGDQPQH

size: few
V: TRBV18
CDR3: ASSPGTHAGYTEAF

size: few
V: TRBV10-3
CDR3: AISEGGHGGAGELF

size: .
V: TRBV10-3
CDR3: AISENRGWEQY

size: .
V: TRBV6-5
CDR3: ASKIDRGVRGYT

size: .
V: TRBV4-1
CDR3: ASSQERDSNEQF

size: .
V: TRBV6-1
CDR3: ASSDRQGISGNTIY